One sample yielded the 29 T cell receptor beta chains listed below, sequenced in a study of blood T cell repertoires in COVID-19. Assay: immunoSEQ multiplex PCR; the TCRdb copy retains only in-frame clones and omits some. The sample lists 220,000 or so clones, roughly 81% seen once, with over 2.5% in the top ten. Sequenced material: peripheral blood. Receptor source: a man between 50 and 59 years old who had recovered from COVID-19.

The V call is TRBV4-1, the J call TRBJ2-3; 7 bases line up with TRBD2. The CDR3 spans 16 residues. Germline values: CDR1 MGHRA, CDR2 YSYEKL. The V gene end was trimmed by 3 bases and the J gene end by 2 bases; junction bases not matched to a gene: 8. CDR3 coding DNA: TGCGCCAGCAGCCAGAGCGGGGCCCCGATCACAGATACGCAGTATTTT. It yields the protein CASSQSGAPITDTQYF.

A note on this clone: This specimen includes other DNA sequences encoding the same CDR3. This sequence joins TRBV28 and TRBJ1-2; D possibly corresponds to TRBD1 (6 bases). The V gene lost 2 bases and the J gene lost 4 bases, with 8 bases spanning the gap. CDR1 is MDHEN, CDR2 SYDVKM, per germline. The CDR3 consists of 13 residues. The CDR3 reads CASSLQGGYGYTF. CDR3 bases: TGTGCCAGCAGTTTACAAGGGGGCTATGGCTACACCTTC.

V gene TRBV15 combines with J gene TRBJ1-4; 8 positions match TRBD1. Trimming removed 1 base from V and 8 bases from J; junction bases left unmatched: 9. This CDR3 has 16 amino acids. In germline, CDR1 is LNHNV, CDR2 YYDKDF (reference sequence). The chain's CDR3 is CATSRGAPQGAEKLFF. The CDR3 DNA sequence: TGTGCCACCAGCAGAGGGGCCCCCCAGGGGGCAGAAAAACTGTTTTTT.

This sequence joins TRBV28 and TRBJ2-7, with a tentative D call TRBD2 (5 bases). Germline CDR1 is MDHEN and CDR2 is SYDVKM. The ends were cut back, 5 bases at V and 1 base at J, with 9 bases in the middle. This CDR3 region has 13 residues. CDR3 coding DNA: TGTGCCAGCAGTCGGGGTTATTCCTACGAGCAGTACTTC. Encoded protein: CASSRGYSYEQYF.

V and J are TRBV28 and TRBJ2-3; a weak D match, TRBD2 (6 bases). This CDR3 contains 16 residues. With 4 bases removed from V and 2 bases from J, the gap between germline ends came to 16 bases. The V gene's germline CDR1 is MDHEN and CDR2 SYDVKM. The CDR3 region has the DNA TGTGCCAGCAGTTCCTTTGGTAGCGGTGCCACAGATACGCAGTATTTT. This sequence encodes CASSSFGSGATDTQYF.

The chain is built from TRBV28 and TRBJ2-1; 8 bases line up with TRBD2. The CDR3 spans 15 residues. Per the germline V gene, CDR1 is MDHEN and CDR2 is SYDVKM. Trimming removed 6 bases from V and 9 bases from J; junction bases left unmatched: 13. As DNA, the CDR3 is TGTGCCAGCAGCCATAGCGGGATCCCCCCAAGTGAGCAGTTCTTC. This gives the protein CASSHSGIPPSEQFF.

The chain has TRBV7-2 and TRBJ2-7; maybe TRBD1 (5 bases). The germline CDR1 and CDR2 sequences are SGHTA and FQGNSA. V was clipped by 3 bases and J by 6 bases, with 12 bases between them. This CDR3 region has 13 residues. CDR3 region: CASSFGRGSEQYF. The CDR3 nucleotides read TGTGCCAGCAGCTTCGGTAGGGGATCCGAGCAGTACTTC.

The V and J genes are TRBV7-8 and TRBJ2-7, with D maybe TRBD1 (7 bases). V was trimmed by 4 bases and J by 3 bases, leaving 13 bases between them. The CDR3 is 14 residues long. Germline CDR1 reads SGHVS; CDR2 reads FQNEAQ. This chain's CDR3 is CASSSAQGGYEQYF. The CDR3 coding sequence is TGTGCCAGCAGCTCGGCTCAGGGGGGCTACGAGCAGTACTTC.

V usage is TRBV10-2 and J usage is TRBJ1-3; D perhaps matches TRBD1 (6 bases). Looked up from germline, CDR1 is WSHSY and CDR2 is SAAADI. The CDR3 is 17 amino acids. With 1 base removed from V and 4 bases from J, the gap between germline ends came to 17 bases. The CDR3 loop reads CASSEWAGAGAGNTIYF. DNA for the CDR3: TGCGCCAGCAGTGAGTGGGCAGGAGCAGGGGCAGGAAACACCATATATTTT.

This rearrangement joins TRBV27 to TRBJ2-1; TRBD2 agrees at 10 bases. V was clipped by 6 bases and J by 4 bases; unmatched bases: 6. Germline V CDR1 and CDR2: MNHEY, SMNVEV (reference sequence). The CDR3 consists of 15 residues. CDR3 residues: CASSMGLARYNEQFF. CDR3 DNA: TGTGCCAGCAGCATGGGACTAGCGCGTTACAATGAGCAGTTCTTC.

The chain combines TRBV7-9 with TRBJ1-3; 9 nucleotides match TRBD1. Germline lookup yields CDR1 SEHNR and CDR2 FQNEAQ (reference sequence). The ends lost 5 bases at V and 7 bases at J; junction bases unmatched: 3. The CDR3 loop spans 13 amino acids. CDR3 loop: CASSLGTGNTIYF. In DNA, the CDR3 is TGTGCCAGCAGCCTCGGGACAGGGAACACCATATATTTT.

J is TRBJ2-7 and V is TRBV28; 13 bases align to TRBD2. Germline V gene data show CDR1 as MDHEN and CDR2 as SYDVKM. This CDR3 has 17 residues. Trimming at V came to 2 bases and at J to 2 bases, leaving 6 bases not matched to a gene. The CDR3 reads CASSLGRTSGSAYEQYF. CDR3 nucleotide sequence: TGTGCCAGCAGTTTAGGGAGGACTAGCGGGAGCGCCTACGAGCAGTACTTC.

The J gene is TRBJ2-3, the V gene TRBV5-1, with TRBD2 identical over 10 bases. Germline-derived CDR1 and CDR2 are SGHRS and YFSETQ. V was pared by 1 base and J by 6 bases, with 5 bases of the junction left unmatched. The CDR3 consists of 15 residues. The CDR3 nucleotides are TGCGCCAGCAGCTTGCTAAGCGGGAGGGGGGATACGCAGTATTTT. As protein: CASSLLSGRGDTQYF.

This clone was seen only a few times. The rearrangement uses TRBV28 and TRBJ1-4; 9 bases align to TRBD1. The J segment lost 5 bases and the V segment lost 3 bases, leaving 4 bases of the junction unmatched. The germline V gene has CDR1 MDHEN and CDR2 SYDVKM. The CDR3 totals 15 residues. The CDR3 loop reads CASSLGGTGNEKLFF. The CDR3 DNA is TGTGCCAGCAGTTTGGGGGGGACAGGGAATGAAAAACTGTTTTTT.

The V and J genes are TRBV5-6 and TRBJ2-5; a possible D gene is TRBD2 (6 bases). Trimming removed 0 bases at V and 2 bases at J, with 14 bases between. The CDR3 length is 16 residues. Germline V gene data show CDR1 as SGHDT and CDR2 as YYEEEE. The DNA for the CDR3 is TGTGCCAGCAGCTTGGGCCACCGTGGGGGGCAAGAGACCCAGTACTTC. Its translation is CASSLGHRGGQETQYF.

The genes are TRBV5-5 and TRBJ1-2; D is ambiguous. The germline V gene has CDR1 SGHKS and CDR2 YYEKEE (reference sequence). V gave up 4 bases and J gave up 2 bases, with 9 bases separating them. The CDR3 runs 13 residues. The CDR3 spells CASSVTENYGYTF. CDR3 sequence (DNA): TGTGCCAGCAGCGTGACTGAAAACTATGGCTACACCTTC.

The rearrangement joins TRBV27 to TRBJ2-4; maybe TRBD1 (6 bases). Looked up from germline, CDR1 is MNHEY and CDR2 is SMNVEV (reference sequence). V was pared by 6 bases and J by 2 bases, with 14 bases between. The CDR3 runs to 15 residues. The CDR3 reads CASRRTGQTKNIQYF. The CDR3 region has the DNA TGTGCCAGCAGGAGAACTGGACAGACCAAAAACATTCAGTACTTC.

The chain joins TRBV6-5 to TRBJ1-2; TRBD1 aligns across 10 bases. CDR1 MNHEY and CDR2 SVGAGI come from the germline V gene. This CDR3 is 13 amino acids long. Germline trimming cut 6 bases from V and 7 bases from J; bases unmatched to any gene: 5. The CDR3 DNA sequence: TGTGCCAGCAGCGGACAGGGGGTAGGTGGCTACACCTTC. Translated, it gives CASSGQGVGGYTF.

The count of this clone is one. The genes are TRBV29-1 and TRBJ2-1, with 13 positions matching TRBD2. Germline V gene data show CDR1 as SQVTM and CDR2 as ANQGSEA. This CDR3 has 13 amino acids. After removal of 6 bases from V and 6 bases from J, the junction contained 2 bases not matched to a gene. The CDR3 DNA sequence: TGCAGCGTCCGGACTAGCGGGAGCAATGAGCAGTTCTTC. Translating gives CSVRTSGSNEQFF.

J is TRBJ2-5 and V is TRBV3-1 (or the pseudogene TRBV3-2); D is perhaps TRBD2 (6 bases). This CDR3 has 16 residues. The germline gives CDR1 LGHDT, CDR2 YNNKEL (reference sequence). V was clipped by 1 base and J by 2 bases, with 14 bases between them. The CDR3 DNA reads TGTGCCAGCAGCCAAGTCGGTAGCGGCCCACAAGAGACCCAGTACTTC. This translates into CASSQVGSGPQETQYF.

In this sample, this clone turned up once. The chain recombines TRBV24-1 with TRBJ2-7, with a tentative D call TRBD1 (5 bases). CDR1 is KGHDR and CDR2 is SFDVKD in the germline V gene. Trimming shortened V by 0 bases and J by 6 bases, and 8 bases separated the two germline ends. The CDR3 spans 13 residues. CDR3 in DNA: TGTGCCACCAGTGATTTGTTAGGGGCCGAGCAGTACTTC. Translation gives CATSDLLGAEQYF.

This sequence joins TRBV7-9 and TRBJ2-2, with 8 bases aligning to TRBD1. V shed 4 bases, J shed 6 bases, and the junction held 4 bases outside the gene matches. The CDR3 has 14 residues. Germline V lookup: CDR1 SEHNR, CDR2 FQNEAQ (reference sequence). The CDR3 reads CASSSIQGAGELFF. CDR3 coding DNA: TGTGCCAGCAGCTCCATACAGGGGGCCGGGGAGCTGTTTTTT.

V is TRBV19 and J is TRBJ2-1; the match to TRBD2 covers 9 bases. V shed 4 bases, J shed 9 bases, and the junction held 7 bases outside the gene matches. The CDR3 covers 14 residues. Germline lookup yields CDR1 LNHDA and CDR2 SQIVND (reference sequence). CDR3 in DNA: TGTGCCAGTAGTACTAGCGGGATCCCCCCTGAGCAGTTCTTC. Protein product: CASSTSGIPPEQFF.

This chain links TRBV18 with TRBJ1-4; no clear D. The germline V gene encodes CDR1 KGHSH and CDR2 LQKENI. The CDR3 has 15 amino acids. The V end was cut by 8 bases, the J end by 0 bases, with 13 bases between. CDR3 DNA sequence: TGTGCCAGCACCCGGAGTTATGCAACTAATGAAAAACTGTTTTTT. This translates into CASTRSYATNEKLFF.

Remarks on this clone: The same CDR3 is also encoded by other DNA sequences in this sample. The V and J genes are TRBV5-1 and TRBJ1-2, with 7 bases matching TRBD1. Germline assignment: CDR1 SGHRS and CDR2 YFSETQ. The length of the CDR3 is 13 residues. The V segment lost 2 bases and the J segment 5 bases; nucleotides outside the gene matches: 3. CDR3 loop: CASSLTGEYGYTF. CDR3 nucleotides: TGCGCCAGCAGCTTAACAGGGGAGTATGGCTACACCTTC.

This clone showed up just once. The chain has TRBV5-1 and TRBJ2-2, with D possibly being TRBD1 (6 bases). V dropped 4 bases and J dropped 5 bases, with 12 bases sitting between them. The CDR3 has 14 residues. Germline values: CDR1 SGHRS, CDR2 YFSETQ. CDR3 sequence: CASSVDSGTGELFF. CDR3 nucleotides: TGCGCCAGCAGCGTGGACAGTGGGACCGGGGAGCTGTTTTTT.

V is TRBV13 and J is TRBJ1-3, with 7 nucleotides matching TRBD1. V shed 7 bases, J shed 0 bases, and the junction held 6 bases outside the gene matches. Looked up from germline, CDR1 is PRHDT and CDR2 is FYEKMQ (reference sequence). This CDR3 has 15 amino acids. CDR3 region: CASTIDRASGNTIYF. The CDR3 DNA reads TGTGCCAGCACCATAGACAGGGCCTCTGGAAACACCATATATTTT.

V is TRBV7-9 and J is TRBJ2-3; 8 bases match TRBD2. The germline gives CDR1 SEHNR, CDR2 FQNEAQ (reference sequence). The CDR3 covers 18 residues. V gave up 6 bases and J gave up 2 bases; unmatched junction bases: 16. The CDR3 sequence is CASSSAPLAGLVTDTQYF. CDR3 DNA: TGTGCCAGCAGTTCAGCCCCCTTAGCGGGGCTAGTCACAGATACGCAGTATTTT.

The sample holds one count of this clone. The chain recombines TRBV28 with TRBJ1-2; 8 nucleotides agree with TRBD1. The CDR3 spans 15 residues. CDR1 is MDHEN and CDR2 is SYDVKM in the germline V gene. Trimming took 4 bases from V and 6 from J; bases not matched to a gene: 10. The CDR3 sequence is CASSSTIQGGNGYTF. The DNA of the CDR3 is TGTGCCAGCAGTTCCACCATACAGGGGGGAAATGGCTACACCTTC.